The rows below give T cell receptor beta chains drawn from one sample of a study of CD8+ T cells in alopecia areata. The protocol was immunoSEQ multiplex PCR, while the TCRdb copy is restricted to in-frame clones and leaves out a portion. The sample gives 90,000 to 100,000 clones, 35% to 50% of which show up once; almost 0.8% is in the top ten. Sequenced: CD4+ T cells sorted from blood. Source of these receptors: a human donor with alopecia areata. The CDR3 runs from the conserved cysteine through the conserved F or W. Fields, in order: J gene, clone size, V gene, D gene, CDR3 protein. The D gene is left open where the match is weak. Clone size appears in some rows only: once, few, many, or a class for an expanded clone.

TRBJ2-1 | NA | TRBV2 | TRBD2 | CASKQGLAASYNEQFF
TRBJ2-1 | few | TRBV29-1 | NA | CSVGSGGQVNEQFF
TRBJ2-3 | NA | TRBV5-1 | TRBD2 | CASSLSWRGGRTDTQYF
TRBJ1-1 | few | TRBV29-1 | NA | CSVWTEGVAAFF
TRBJ1-2 | NA | TRBV6-5 | TRBD1 | CASSLDRDQYGYTF
TRBJ2-7 | NA | TRBV28 | TRBD2 | CASSQGLPSYEQYF
TRBJ2-7 | NA | TRBV29-1 | NA | CSVTSRSYEQYF
TRBJ2-7 | NA | TRBV28 | NA | CASFSPSDSFYEQYF
TRBJ2-3 | NA | TRBV10-3 | TRBD2 | CAISAAGGSDTQYF
TRBJ2-6 | few | TRBV28 | NA | CASSLDSSGANVLTF
TRBJ2-3 | few | TRBV29-1 | NA | CSESGPASTDTQYF
TRBJ1-5 | few | TRBV6-6 | NA | CASGARLDQPQHF
TRBJ1-2 | few | TRBV29-1 | NA | CSVVAPNYGYTF
TRBJ2-1 | few | TRBV4-3 | NA | CASSQDGIMGAGGNEQFF
TRBJ2-5 | NA | TRBV28 | NA | CASSLGHQETQYF
TRBJ2-3 | NA | TRBV4-1 | NA | CASSRLARADTQYF
TRBJ2-5 | NA | TRBV6-6 | NA | CASSRQETQYF
TRBJ1-1 | NA | TRBV2 | NA | CASRPPTSDGAFF
TRBJ1-5 | few | TRBV28 | NA | CASLSGGDNQPQHF
TRBJ2-5 | NA | TRBV29-1 | TRBD1 | CSVCPQGVRETQYF
TRBJ2-1 | few | TRBV6-5 | NA | CASSYSRGGGEQFF
TRBJ2-6 | once | TRBV5-1 | NA | CASSGGITGANVLTF
TRBJ1-5 | few | TRBV29-1 | NA | CSVESGLGQPQHF
TRBJ2-1 | NA | TRBV5-1 | TRBD2 | CASSPSIAGGPGNEQFF
TRBJ1-3 | NA | TRBV7-2 | NA | CASSSRAGTGSGNTIYF
TRBJ2-3 | NA | TRBV4-1 | TRBD1 | CASSPTGGAQYF
TRBJ2-3 | NA | TRBV30 | NA | CAWGPLVRGGDTQYF
TRBJ2-5 | NA | TRBV15 | TRBD2 | CATSGAGVVAETQYF
TRBJ2-3 | NA | TRBV5-4 | NA | CASSLRAGDTQYF
TRBJ2-1 | few | TRBV23-1 | TRBD1 | CASIFRTGRCPGGTYNEQFF
TRBJ2-3 | NA | TRBV29-1 | NA | CSVEAVGPDTQYF
TRBJ2-1 | NA | TRBV5-1 | NA | CASSLGPHEQFF
TRBJ2-3 | NA | TRBV30 | NA | CAWSPPGDTQYF
TRBJ1-2 | few | TRBV29-1 | NA | CSVDGTDYGYTF
TRBJ2-1 | NA | TRBV29-1 | TRBD1 | CSVGQVLYNEQFF
TRBJ2-7 | medium-sized | TRBV28 | NA | CASSFITRWQGPSDRYF
TRBJ2-7 | NA | TRBV2 | NA | CASKADTGASYEQYF
TRBJ2-7 | NA | TRBV7-2 | NA | CASSLVHSSSSYEQYF
TRBJ2-7 | NA | TRBV7-2 | NA | CASSQRNFSKTYEQYF
TRBJ2-7 | NA | TRBV23-1 | NA | CASSQRGEHTRAYEQYF
TRBJ2-7 | NA | TRBV9 | TRBD2 | CASSKGLADHYEQYF
TRBJ1-1 | NA | TRBV29-1 | NA | CSAIAIFGHSTEAFF
TRBJ2-1 | few | TRBV2 | TRBD2 | CASRGGLAGITFF
TRBJ2-1 | few | TRBV4-3 | NA | CASSQDGYNEQFF
TRBJ2-1 | NA | TRBV14 | NA | CASSQEPQYNEQFF
TRBJ1-1 | few | TRBV28 | NA | CASGRVTEAFF
TRBJ2-7 | NA | TRBV29-1 | TRBD2 | CSVLGTSGGSHEQYF